This T cell receptor (beta chain) was captured by sequencing in a study of blood T cell repertoires in COVID-19. As for the study in general: Sites across the United States, Italy and Spain contributed samples from acute and convalescent COVID-19. PBMCs, B-cell-depleted T cells, or T cells were the source of the cDNA or gDNA that made up the material.

Trimming took 4 bases from V and 3 from J, leaving 16 bases between them. The germline V gene has CDR1 MGHRA and CDR2 YSYEKL. The CDR3 runs to 15 residues. Per the study methods: Reference gene primer amplification yielded estimated nucleated cell counts. The assay was immunoSEQ multiplex PCR, and TCRdb's table has in-frame clones only and misses some. V, J and clone size derive from that table, while D and trimming were established from the DNA sequence. The sample holds 200,000 to 300,000 clones, approximately 80% seen once. V usage is TRBV4-1 and J usage is TRBJ2-7, with D tentatively TRBD1 (6 bases). The receptor was isolated from a man in his sixties with acute or convalescent COVID-19. Sequencing used peripheral blood. DNA of the CDR3: TGCGCCAGCAGCCTGATCGGCGGACAGCTCTACGAGCAGTACTTC. Translated, it gives CASSLIGGQLYEQYF.